What follows are 27 T cell receptor beta chains derived from one specimen sequenced in a study of T cell responses to AZD1222 COVID-19 vaccine (dated by TCRdb to the early 2020s). The library was made by the immunoSEQ multiplex PCR assay. The immuneACCESS repertoire file appears here via TCRdb, limited to in-frame rearrangements. These files lack a portion of the clones; in checked studies, under half of the deficit traces to unresolved V genes, and the cause of the others is not known. Across this sample there are some 200,000 clones, with about nine tenths seen only once. Approximately 3.4% of the sample goes to the ten largest clones. According to the study, the label for this sample's time point signals: about 28 days (+/-7) after the second vaccine dose. Here the sequenced sample was peripheral blood, taken 28 days after the second AZD1222 dose. These receptors were obtained from an adult who received the AZD1222 COVID-19 vaccine.

The chain joins TRBV9 to TRBJ1-4; D gene unclear. The CDR3 is 13 amino acids. Germline V CDR1 and CDR2: SGDLS, YYNGEE. Trimming removed 5 bases at V and 8 bases at J, with 13 bases between. CDR3: CASSLEVREKLFF. Written as DNA, the CDR3 is TGTGCCAGCAGTTTAGAGGTACGCGAAAAACTGTTTTTT.

The chain combines TRBV6-5 with TRBJ2-1; 9 nucleotides align to TRBD2. V lost 2 bases to trimming and J lost 6 bases; unmatched junction nucleotides: 8. Germline lookup yields CDR1 MNHEY and CDR2 SVGAGI. CDR3 length: 16 residues. The CDR3 loop is CASSYEGTSSGNEQFF. The CDR3 nucleotides are TGTGCCAGCAGTTACGAGGGGACTAGCTCAGGCAATGAGCAGTTCTTC.

V is TRBV28 and J is TRBJ2-1, with 11 bases lining up with TRBD1. CDR3 size: 17 residues. Germline V gene lookup returns CDR1 MDHEN and CDR2 SYDVKM. The V gene end was trimmed by 9 bases and the J gene end by 0 bases; junction bases not matched to a gene: 10. The CDR3 coding sequence is TGTGCCAGTCCAAAATCCGGGACAGGGGGCTCCTACAATGAGCAGTTCTTC. Amino acid sequence: CASPKSGTGGSYNEQFF. Drawing the rest from reference TRBV28 and TRBJ2-1, the complete variable domain is DVKVTQSSRYLVKRTGEKVFLECVQDMDHENMFWYRQDPGLGLRLIYFSYDVKMKEKGDIPEGYSVSREKKERFSLILESASTNQTSMYLCASPKSGTGGSYNEQFFGPGTRLTVL.

This chain uses TRBV11-2 with TRBJ2-7; D unclear. Deletions cut 1 base from V and 4 bases from J, with 5 bases between. Germline V gene sequence: CDR1 SGHAT, CDR2 FQNNGV. The CDR3 has 12 residues. The CDR3 DNA reads as TGTGCCAGCAGCTTAGGGATGTACGAGCAGTACTTC. Translation gives CASSLGMYEQYF.

The chain links TRBV28 to TRBJ2-4; 9 bases are a match to TRBD2. Germline CDR1 and CDR2: MDHEN and SYDVKM. Trimming at V came to 3 bases and at J to 1 base, leaving 10 bases not matched to a gene. CDR3 length equals 18 residues. CDR3 protein: CASSFFPGTSKAKNIQYF. As DNA, the CDR3 is TGTGCCAGCAGTTTCTTTCCCGGGACTAGCAAGGCCAAAAACATTCAGTACTTC. Combining the CDR3 with reference TRBV28 and TRBJ2-4 gives the whole variable domain DVKVTQSSRYLVKRTGEKVFLECVQDMDHENMFWYRQDPGLGLRLIYFSYDVKMKEKGDIPEGYSVSREKKERFSLILESASTNQTSMYLCASSFFPGTSKAKNIQYFGAGTRLSVL.

The chain links TRBV2 to TRBJ1-2, with D tentatively TRBD1 (5 bases). Trimming stripped 5 bases from V and 4 bases from J, with 11 bases between. Germline loops: CDR1 SNHLY, CDR2 FYNNEI. The CDR3 totals 13 residues. CDR3 sequence: CASSRTGGYGYTF. CDR3 nucleotide sequence: TGTGCCAGCAGTCGGACTGGGGGCTATGGCTACACCTTC.

V gene TRBV11-3 combines with J gene TRBJ2-6; D gene unclear. Germline CDR1 SGHNT, CDR2 YENEEA. The CDR3 spans 14 residues. V dropped 0 bases and J dropped 2 bases, with 2 bases sitting between them. Written as DNA, the CDR3 is TGTGCCAGCAGCTTAGAGCCTGGGGCCAACGTCCTGACTTTC. Residues: CASSLEPGANVLTF. The whole variable domain, filled in from reference TRBV11-3 and TRBJ2-6, reads EAGVVQSPRYKIIEKKQPVAFWCNPISGHNTLYWYLQNLGQGPELLIRYENEEAVDDSQLPKDRFSAERLKGVDSTLKIQPAELGDSAVYLCASSLEPGANVLTFGAGSRLTVL.

The chain has TRBV9 and TRBJ2-7, with 7 bases matching TRBD1. CDR3 size: 15 residues. The germline V gene has CDR1 SGDLS and CDR2 YYNGEE. V was pared by 3 bases and J by 3 bases, with 9 bases of the junction left unmatched. CDR3 sequence (DNA): TGTGCCAGCAGCGCTGCTTCAGGGGGTCACTACGAGCAGTACTTC. It yields the protein CASSAASGGHYEQYF.

This clone was seen once. The chain is built from TRBV28 and TRBJ1-1, with D possibly TRBD1 on 5 matching bases. CDR1 MDHEN and CDR2 SYDVKM come from the germline V gene. Trimming removed 6 bases at V and 10 bases at J, with 18 bases between. This CDR3 comprises 13 residues. The CDR3 DNA is TGTGCCAGCAGACGGACATATAGCTATGGAGCTTTCTTT. Residues: CASRRTYSYGAFF.

The V call is TRBV29-1, the J call TRBJ2-1; D perhaps matches TRBD2 (5 bases). V shed 6 bases and J shed 6 bases, with 12 bases lying between them. The CDR3 length is 12 residues. Germline V gene sequence: CDR1 SQVTM, CDR2 ANQGSEA. DNA for the CDR3: TGCAGCGTGGCCCCAACTAGCAATGAGCAGTTCTTC. Its translation: CSVAPTSNEQFF.

The CDR3 bases are TGTGCCAGCACCGCCACAGGGAGCTCTGGAAACACCATATATTTT. This encodes CASTATGSSGNTIYF. The J gene is TRBJ1-3, the V gene TRBV28, with D possibly being TRBD1 (6 bases). The V end was cut by 7 bases, the J end by 0 bases, with 13 bases between. The V gene's germline CDR1 is MDHEN and CDR2 SYDVKM. CDR3 length: 15 amino acids.

The V call is TRBV29-1, the J call TRBJ2-7; no reliable D call. Trimming left V 4 bases short and J 5 bases short, with 9 bases between. Germline-derived CDR1 and CDR2 are SQVTM and ANQGSEA. The CDR3 loop spans 11 amino acids. The chain's CDR3 is CSVGGNDEQYF. The CDR3 DNA sequence: TGCAGCGTTGGGGGTAACGACGAGCAGTACTTC.

The chain links TRBV28 to TRBJ1-5; D might be TRBD1 (5 bases). Trimming shortened V by 4 bases and J by 3 bases, and 16 bases separated the two germline ends. The V gene's germline CDR1 is MDHEN and CDR2 SYDVKM. This CDR3 region has 16 residues. The CDR3 is CASSSGADGDNQPQHF. Here the CDR3 DNA reads TGTGCCAGCAGTTCTGGGGCAGACGGGGACAATCAGCCCCAGCATTTT.

The chain is built from TRBV5-1 and TRBJ1-5, with D perhaps matching TRBD1 (5 bases). The CDR3 has 15 amino acids. The germline CDR1 and CDR2 sequences are SGHRS and YFSETQ. The germline V and J ends were trimmed by 4 bases and 4 bases, with 15 bases remaining between them. CDR3 bases: TGCGCCAGCAGCCCAGCCGGGACCCGTAATCAGCCCCAGCATTTT. Its protein product is CASSPAGTRNQPQHF. Full variable domain (rest looked up from reference TRBV5-1 and TRBJ1-5): KAGVTQTPRYLIKTRGQQVTLSCSPISGHRSVSWYQQTPGQGLQFLFEYFSETQRNKGNFPGRFSGRQFSNSRSEMNVSTLELGDSALYLCASSPAGTRNQPQHFGDGTRLSIL.

The table lists this clone with a count of one. This rearrangement joins TRBV18 to TRBJ1-4, with TRBD1 identical over 7 bases. The J segment lost 7 bases and the V segment lost 5 bases, leaving 7 bases of the junction unmatched. Germline V gene sequence: CDR1 KGHSH, CDR2 LQKENI. This CDR3 has 14 residues. The CDR3 nucleotides are TGTGCCAGCTCATCTTGGACAGGAGGTGAAAAACTGTTTTTT. Its protein product is CASSSWTGGEKLFF. Filled out from reference TRBV18 and TRBJ1-4, the complete variable domain reads NAGVMQNPRHLVRRRGQEARLRCSPMKGHSHVYWYRQLPEEGLKFMVYLQKENIIDESGMPKERFSAEFPKEGPSILRIQQVVRGDSAAYFCASSSWTGGEKLFFGSGTQLSVL.

This chain links TRBV20-1 with TRBJ2-4; 8 nucleotides align to TRBD2. J lost 6 bases, V lost 3 bases, and 7 bases had no gene match. This CDR3 is built from 14 residues. Germline V CDR1 and CDR2: DFQATT, SNEGSKA (reference sequence). The CDR3 DNA follows: TGCAGTGCTAGTTTGGCGGGAGGCGGAAACATTCAGTACTTC. It translates to CSASLAGGGNIQYF.

V usage is TRBV12-3 or TRBV12-4 and J usage is TRBJ1-1; no definite D call. V dropped 3 bases and J dropped 4 bases, with 9 bases sitting between them. The CDR3 consists of 13 residues. The CDR3: CASSFERVTEAFF. The CDR3 DNA reads TGTGCCAGCAGTTTTGAGAGGGTCACTGAAGCTTTCTTT.

This clone was recorded only once. This rearrangement joins TRBV19 to TRBJ1-5; 7 bases are a match to TRBD1. CDR1 is LNHDA, CDR2 SQIVND, per germline (reference sequence). The CDR3 covers 13 residues. The ends lost 10 bases at V and 3 bases at J; junction bases unmatched: 6. This chain's CDR3 is CATSTGNNQPQHF. DNA of the CDR3: TGTGCCACCTCGACAGGGAACAATCAGCCCCAGCATTTT.

The chain couples TRBV11-1 to TRBJ1-1; a weak D match, TRBD1 (5 bases). The CDR3 extends over 16 amino acids. Per germline, CDR1 SGHAT and CDR2 FQDESV (reference sequence). V lost 5 bases and J 0 bases, leaving 16 bases between the germline ends. The CDR3 region is CASSLLERGMNTEAFF. Here the CDR3 DNA reads TGTGCCAGCAGCCTCCTCGAAAGGGGAATGAACACTGAAGCTTTCTTT.

V is TRBV14 and J is TRBJ2-1; D not certain. The V gene lost 4 bases and the J gene lost 10 bases, with 8 bases spanning the gap. The CDR3 covers 11 residues. CDR1 and CDR2 from the germline V gene are SGHDN and FVKESK. This CDR3 reads CASSPSREQFF. The DNA of the CDR3 is TGTGCCAGCAGCCCTTCTCGGGAGCAGTTCTTC.

This clone was observed once. The chain joins TRBV30 to TRBJ2-1; the D is unclear. Trimming cost V 0 bases and J 6 bases, with 15 bases left between them. The CDR3 covers 15 residues. Germline V gene lookup returns CDR1 GTSNPN and CDR2 SVGIG (reference sequence). The CDR3 bases are TGTGCCTGGAGTGTACGAAGGGTAGTCGGCAATGAGCAGTTCTTC. Translating gives CAWSVRRVVGNEQFF.

The V call is TRBV10-2, the J call TRBJ1-1; 9 bases align to TRBD1. The CDR3 spans 15 residues. Germline-derived CDR1 and CDR2 are WSHSY and SAAADI. The V gene end was trimmed by 3 bases and the J gene end by 6 bases; junction bases not matched to a gene: 8. Here the CDR3 reads CASSDLTGGIAEAFF. CDR3 in DNA: TGCGCCAGCAGTGATTTGACAGGGGGTATTGCTGAAGCTTTCTTT.

The gene calls are TRBV9 and TRBJ2-1, with D possibly TRBD2 on 6 matching bases. CDR1 and CDR2 (germline): SGDLS, YYNGEE. V lost 3 bases and J lost 6, with 16 bases in between. The CDR3 consists of 15 residues. The CDR3 reads CASSASGEEGNEQFF. The CDR3 coding sequence is TGTGCCAGCAGCGCCTCAGGAGAGGAGGGCAATGAGCAGTTCTTC.

The rearrangement links TRBV6-2 or TRBV6-3 to TRBJ2-3; TRBD1 matches at 7 bases. Trimming took 6 bases from V and 2 from J; bases not matched to a gene: 5. From germline, CDR1 is MNHEY and CDR2 SVGEGT. The CDR3 consists of 14 residues. The CDR3 here is CASSFGTATDTQYF. In DNA form, the CDR3 reads TGTGCCAGCAGCTTCGGGACAGCCACAGATACGCAGTATTTT.

CDR3 in DNA: TGTGCCAGCAGCCAAGTACCGTCCGTAGGGTCTCAGCCCCAGCATTTT. Protein sequence: CASSQVPSVGSQPQHF. The chain uses TRBV4-2 and TRBJ1-5; D ambiguous. Trimming stripped 1 base from V and 6 bases from J, with 16 bases between. Germline CDR1 LGHNA, CDR2 YNFKEQ. This CDR3 contains 16 residues.

V is TRBV5-1 and J is TRBJ2-7; D is perhaps TRBD1 or TRBD2 (5 bases each). V lost 4 bases and J 0 bases, leaving 11 bases between the germline ends. The germline V gene encodes CDR1 SGHRS and CDR2 YFSETQ. CDR3 size: 14 residues. For the CDR3, the DNA is TGCGCCAGCAGCCCCGCTGGGGGCTCCTACGAGCAGTACTTC. Protein product: CASSPAGGSYEQYF. The variable domain in full, completed from reference TRBV5-1 and TRBJ2-7, reads KAGVTQTPRYLIKTRGQQVTLSCSPISGHRSVSWYQQTPGQGLQFLFEYFSETQRNKGNFPGRFSGRQFSNSRSEMNVSTLELGDSALYLCASSPAGGSYEQYFGPGTRLTVT.

The count of this clone is one. This sequence joins TRBV15 and TRBJ1-5; tentative D call: TRBD1 (5 bases). Germline CDR1 and CDR2: LNHNV and YYDKDF (reference sequence). V lost 1 base, J lost 2 bases, and 9 bases lay in between. There are 15 residues in the CDR3. The CDR3 nucleotides are TGTGCCACCAGCAGAGCCAGGGTTGGCAATCAGCCCCAGCATTTT. Translating gives CATSRARVGNQPQHF.